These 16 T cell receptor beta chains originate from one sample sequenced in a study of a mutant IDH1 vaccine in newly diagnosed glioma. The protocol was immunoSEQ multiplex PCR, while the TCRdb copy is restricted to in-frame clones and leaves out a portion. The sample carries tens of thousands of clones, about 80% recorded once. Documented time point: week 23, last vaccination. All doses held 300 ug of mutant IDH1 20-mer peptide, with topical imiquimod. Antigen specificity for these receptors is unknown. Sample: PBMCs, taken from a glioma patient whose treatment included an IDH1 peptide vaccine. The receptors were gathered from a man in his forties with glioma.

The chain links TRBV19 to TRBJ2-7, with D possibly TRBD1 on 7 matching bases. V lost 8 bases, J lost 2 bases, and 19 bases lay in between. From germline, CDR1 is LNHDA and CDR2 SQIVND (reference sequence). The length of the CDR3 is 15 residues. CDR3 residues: CASAWGAGGTYEQYF. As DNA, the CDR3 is TGTGCCAGTGCCTGGGGGGCAGGGGGTACCTACGAGCAGTACTTC.

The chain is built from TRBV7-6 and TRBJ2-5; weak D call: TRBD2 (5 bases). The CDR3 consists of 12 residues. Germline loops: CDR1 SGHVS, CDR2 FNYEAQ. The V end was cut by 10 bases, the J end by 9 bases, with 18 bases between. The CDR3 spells CAIQPPAGAQYF. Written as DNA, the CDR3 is TGTGCCATCCAACCCCCCGCCGGGGCCCAGTACTTC. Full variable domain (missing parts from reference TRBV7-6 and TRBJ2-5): GAGVSQSPRYKVTKRGQDVALRCDPISGHVSLYWYRQALGQGPEFLTYFNYEAQQDKSGLPNDRFSAERPEGSISTLTIQRTEQRDSAMYRCAIQPPAGAQYFGPGTRLLVL.

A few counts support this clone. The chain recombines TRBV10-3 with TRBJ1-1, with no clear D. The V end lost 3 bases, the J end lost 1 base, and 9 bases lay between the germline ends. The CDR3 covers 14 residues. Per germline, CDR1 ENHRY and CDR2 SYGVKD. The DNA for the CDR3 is TGTGCCATCAGTGAAGAGATCCCGAACACTGAAGCTTTCTTT. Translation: CAISEEIPNTEAFF.

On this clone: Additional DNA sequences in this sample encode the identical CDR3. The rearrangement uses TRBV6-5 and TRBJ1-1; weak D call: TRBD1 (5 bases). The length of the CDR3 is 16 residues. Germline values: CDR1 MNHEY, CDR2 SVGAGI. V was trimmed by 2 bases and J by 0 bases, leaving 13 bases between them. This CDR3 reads CASSYGGGTLNTEAFF. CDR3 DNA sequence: TGTGCCAGCAGTTACGGCGGAGGGACCCTGAACACTGAAGCTTTCTTT.

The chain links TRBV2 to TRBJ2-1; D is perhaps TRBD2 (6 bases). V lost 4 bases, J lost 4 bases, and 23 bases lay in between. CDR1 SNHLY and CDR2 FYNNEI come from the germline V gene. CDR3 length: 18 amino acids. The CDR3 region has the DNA TGTGCCAGCAGTGCCCCGGTGAGGGCGGGGCCCCTGTACAATGAGCAGTTCTTC. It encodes CASSAPVRAGPLYNEQFF.

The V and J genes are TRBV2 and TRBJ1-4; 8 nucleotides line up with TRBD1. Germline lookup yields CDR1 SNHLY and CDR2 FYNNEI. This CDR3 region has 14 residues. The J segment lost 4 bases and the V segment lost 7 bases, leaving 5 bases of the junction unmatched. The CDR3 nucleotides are TGTGCCAGCAACCCCACAGGGGGTAATGAAAAACTGTTTTTT. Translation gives CASNPTGGNEKLFF. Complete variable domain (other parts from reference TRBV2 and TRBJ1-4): EPEVTQTPSHQVTQMGQEVILRCVPISNHLYFYWYRQILGQKVEFLVSFYNNEISEKSEIFDDQFSVERPDGSNFTLKIRSTKLEDSAMYFCASNPTGGNEKLFFGSGTQLSVL.

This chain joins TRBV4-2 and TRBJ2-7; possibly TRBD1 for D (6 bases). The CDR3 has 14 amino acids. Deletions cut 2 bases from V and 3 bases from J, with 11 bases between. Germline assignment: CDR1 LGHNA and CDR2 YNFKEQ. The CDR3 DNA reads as TGTGCCAGCAGCCAACGAACAGGGCTCTACGAGCAGTACTTC. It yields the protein CASSQRTGLYEQYF.

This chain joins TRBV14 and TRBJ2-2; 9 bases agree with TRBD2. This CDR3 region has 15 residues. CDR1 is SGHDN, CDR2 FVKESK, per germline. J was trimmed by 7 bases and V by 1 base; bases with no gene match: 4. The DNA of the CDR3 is TGTGCCAGCAGCCAAGTAGGACTAGCGCTCGGGGAGCTGTTTTTT. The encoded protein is CASSQVGLALGELFF.

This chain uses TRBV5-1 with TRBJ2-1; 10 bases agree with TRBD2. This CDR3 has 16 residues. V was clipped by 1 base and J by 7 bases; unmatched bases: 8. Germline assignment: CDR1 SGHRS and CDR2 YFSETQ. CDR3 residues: CASSLRLAGNLNEQFF. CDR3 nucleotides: TGCGCCAGCAGCTTGAGACTAGCGGGTAATTTGAATGAGCAGTTCTTC.

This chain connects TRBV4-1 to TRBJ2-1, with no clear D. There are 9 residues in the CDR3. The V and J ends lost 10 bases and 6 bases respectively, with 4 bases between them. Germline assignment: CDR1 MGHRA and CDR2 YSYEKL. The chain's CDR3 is CATPNEQFF. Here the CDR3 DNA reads TGCGCCACCCCCAATGAGCAGTTCTTC.

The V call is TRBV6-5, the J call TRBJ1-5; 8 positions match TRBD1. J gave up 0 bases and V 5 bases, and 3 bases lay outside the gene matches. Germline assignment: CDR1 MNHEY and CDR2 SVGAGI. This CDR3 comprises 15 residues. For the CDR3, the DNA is TGTGCCAGCAGTGTACAGGGGGGTAGCAATCAGCCCCAGCATTTT. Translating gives CASSVQGGSNQPQHF.

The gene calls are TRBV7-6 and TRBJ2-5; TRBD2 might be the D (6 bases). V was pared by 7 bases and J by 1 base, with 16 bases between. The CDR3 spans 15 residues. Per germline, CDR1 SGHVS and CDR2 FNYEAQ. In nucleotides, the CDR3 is TGTGCCAGCACCTCCGCGCGGGGTTCCCAAGAGACCCAGTACTTC. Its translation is CASTSARGSQETQYF.

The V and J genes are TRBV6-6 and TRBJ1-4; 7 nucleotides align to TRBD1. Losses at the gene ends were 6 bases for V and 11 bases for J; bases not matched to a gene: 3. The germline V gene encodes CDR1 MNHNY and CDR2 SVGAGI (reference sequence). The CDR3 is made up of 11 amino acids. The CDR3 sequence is CASSLDRKLFF. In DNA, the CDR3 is TGTGCCAGCAGCCTGGACAGGAAACTGTTTTTT.

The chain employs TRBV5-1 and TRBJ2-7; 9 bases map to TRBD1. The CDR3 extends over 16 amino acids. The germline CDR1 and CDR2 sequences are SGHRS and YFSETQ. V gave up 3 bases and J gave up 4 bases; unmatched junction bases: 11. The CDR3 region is CASSSVGAGQGYEQYF. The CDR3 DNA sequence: TGCGCCAGCAGCTCCGTAGGGGCAGGACAGGGGTACGAGCAGTACTTC.

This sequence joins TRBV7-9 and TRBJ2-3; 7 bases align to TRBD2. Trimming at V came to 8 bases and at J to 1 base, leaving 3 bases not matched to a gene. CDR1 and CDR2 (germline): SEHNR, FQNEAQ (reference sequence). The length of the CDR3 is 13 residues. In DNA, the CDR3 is TGTGCCAGCCTCCGGGGGGGCACAGATACGCAGTATTTT. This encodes CASLRGGTDTQYF.

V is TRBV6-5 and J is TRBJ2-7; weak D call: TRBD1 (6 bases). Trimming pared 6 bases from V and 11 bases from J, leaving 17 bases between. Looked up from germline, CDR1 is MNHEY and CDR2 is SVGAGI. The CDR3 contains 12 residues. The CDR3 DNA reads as TGTGCCAGCAGCCTTTACCAGGGGCTAGAGTACTTC. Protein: CASSLYQGLEYF.